The 19 T cell receptor beta chains presented below share a single source sample, sequenced in a study of shared clonotypes between healthy human individuals. The data were produced by immunoSEQ multiplex PCR, yet TCRdb's version contains in-frame clones alone and is incomplete. The table lists some 2,000,000 clones, 90% to 95% of them singletons, with 0.13% in the top ten. The sequencing input was naive CD4+ T cells sorted from blood. The subset denotes: CD45RA+ positively selected. These receptors came from a young man in good health.

V gene TRBV6-4 combines with J gene TRBJ1-1; a weak D match, TRBD1 (6 bases). The CDR3 consists of 14 residues. Per germline, CDR1 MRHNA and CDR2 SNTAGT. V shed 5 bases and J shed 1 base, with 11 bases lying between them. The CDR3 sequence: CASSKQGGNTEAFF. CDR3 nucleotides: TGTGCCAGCAGTAAACAGGGTGGGAACACTGAAGCTTTCTTT.

This rearrangement joins TRBV7-9 to TRBJ2-7; 7 positions agree with TRBD2. The J segment lost 7 bases and the V segment lost 3 bases, leaving 12 bases of the junction unmatched. The length of the CDR3 is 15 residues. The germline V gene encodes CDR1 SEHNR and CDR2 FQNEAQ (reference sequence). CDR3 in amino acids: CASSLGGTTHGEQYF. Here the CDR3 DNA reads TGTGCCAGCAGCTTGGGCGGGACTACCCATGGAGAGCAGTACTTC. Based on the CDR3 plus reference TRBV7-9 and TRBJ2-7, the full variable domain is DTGVSQNPRHKITKRGQNVTFRCDPISEHNRLYWYRQTLGQGPEFLTYFQNEAQLEKSRLLSDRFSAERPKGSFSTLEIQRTEQGDSAMYLCASSLGGTTHGEQYFGPGTRLTVT.

Worth noting for this clone: The same CDR3 arises from other DNA sequences in this sample as well. The V and J genes are TRBV2 and TRBJ2-7, with TRBD1 as a possible D gene (5 bases). V shed 5 bases and J shed 6 bases, with 8 bases lying between them. CDR3 length: 11 residues. Germline CDR1 and CDR2: SNHLY and FYNNEI. CDR3 nucleotides: TGTGCCAGCAGTAGGGGTCCCGAGCAGTACTTC. Its translation: CASSRGPEQYF.

On this clone itself: The same CDR3 arises from other DNA sequences in this sample as well. This chain connects TRBV11-2 to TRBJ1-1; D is unclear. CDR1 and CDR2 (germline): SGHAT, FQNNGV. This CDR3 has 11 amino acids. V lost 3 bases and J lost 4, with 3 bases in between. The CDR3 DNA is TGTGCCAGCAGCTTTGGCACTGAAGCTTTCTTT. This sequence encodes CASSFGTEAFF.

Worth noting for this clone: Mismatch with germline at one junction end may stem from a read error. The chain links TRBV5-1 to TRBJ1-1, with 9 nucleotides matching TRBD1. There are 12 residues in the CDR3. Germline loops: CDR1 SGHRS, CDR2 YFSETQ. In DNA form, the CDR3 reads TGCGCCAGCACCTTCGCCGGGACAGGGCTGGTCTTT. As protein: CASTFAGTGLVF.

The chain couples TRBV5-1 to TRBJ2-7; D may match TRBD1 or TRBD2 (6 bases each). V lost 0 bases and J 4 bases, leaving 20 bases between the germline ends. Germline lookup yields CDR1 SGHRS and CDR2 YFSETQ. CDR3 length: 17 residues. The CDR3 sequence: CASSLVGAGEVPYEQYF. DNA of the CDR3: TGCGCCAGCAGCTTGGTGGGGGCAGGGGAGGTACCGTACGAGCAGTACTTC.

CDR3 nucleotide sequence: TGCAGCTCCGGGGGGGCGAACACCGGGGAGCTGTTTTTT. Protein: CSSGGANTGELFF. The chain couples TRBV29-1 to TRBJ2-2; TRBD2 agrees at 8 bases. The junction had 2 bases not matched to a gene; V was cut back by 8 bases and J by 0 bases. CDR1 and CDR2 (germline): SQVTM, ANQGSEA. CDR3 length: 13 residues.

The chain is built from TRBV2 and TRBJ1-6; D is unclear. This CDR3 contains 17 residues. The germline gives CDR1 SNHLY, CDR2 FYNNEI. V dropped 2 bases and J dropped 1 base, with 12 bases sitting between them. CDR3 nucleotides: TGTGCCAGCAGTGAATATGGGAGAGAATCCTATAATTCACCCCTCCACTTT. Protein: CASSEYGRESYNSPLHF.

The chain recombines TRBV6-1 with TRBJ1-3; possible D gene TRBD1, 5 bases. This CDR3 comprises 15 residues. The V end lost 4 bases, the J end lost 7 bases, and 17 bases lay between the germline ends. The germline gives CDR1 MNHNS, CDR2 SASEGT. The CDR3 loop reads CASSVAAGFGNTIYF. CDR3 nucleotide sequence: TGTGCCAGCAGTGTAGCAGCAGGGTTCGGGAACACCATATATTTT.

The chain employs TRBV6-5 and TRBJ2-1; TRBD2 matches at 8 bases. The J segment lost 4 bases and the V segment lost 2 bases, leaving 7 bases of the junction unmatched. Germline V CDR1 and CDR2: MNHEY, SVGAGI. The CDR3 totals 16 residues. The CDR3 sequence is CASSYALAGVYNEQFF. CDR3 coding DNA: TGTGCCAGCAGTTACGCCCTAGCGGGTGTTTACAATGAGCAGTTCTTC.

A note on this clone: This same CDR3 is encoded by further DNA sequences in the sample. The V gene is TRBV7-9, the J gene TRBJ2-7, with TRBD1 matching 8 bases. CDR1 and CDR2 from the germline V gene are SEHNR and FQNEAQ (reference sequence). V lost 4 bases to trimming and J lost 3 bases; unmatched junction nucleotides: 2. The CDR3 has 13 amino acids. The CDR3 bases are TGTGCCAGCAGCTCCACAGGGGGCTACGAGCAGTACTTC. Encoded protein: CASSSTGGYEQYF.

This clone was detected a few times. The J gene is TRBJ2-7, the V gene TRBV11-2; D call uncertain. CDR1 is SGHAT and CDR2 is FQNNGV in the germline V gene. This CDR3 comprises 15 residues. Trimming removed 5 bases at V and 0 bases at J, with 14 bases between. CDR3 loop: CASSLAQTVSYEQYF. CDR3 in DNA: TGTGCCAGCAGCCTCGCCCAGACTGTCTCCTACGAGCAGTACTTC.

The chain is built from TRBV7-9 and TRBJ2-7; D not resolved. The germline CDR1 and CDR2 sequences are SEHNR and FQNEAQ (reference sequence). The CDR3 extends over 14 amino acids. The ends were cut back, 3 bases at V and 7 bases at J, with 16 bases in the middle. DNA for the CDR3: TGTGCCAGCAGCTTGGGCAGGCGGTTGGGGGAGCAGTACTTC. Its protein product is CASSLGRRLGEQYF. The variable domain in full, completed from reference TRBV7-9 and TRBJ2-7, reads DTGVSQNPRHKITKRGQNVTFRCDPISEHNRLYWYRQTLGQGPEFLTYFQNEAQLEKSRLLSDRFSAERPKGSFSTLEIQRTEQGDSAMYLCASSLGRRLGEQYFGPGTRLTVT.

On this clone itself: Different DNA sequences within this sample yield the same CDR3. The gene calls are TRBV9 and TRBJ2-2; D unresolved. The CDR3 has 14 residues. Per germline, CDR1 SGDLS and CDR2 YYNGEE. Trimming removed 0 bases at V and 1 base at J, with 4 bases between. CDR3 bases: TGTGCCAGCAGCGTAGACAGGAACACCGGGGAGCTGTTTTTT. Its translation is CASSVDRNTGELFF.

The chain recombines TRBV6-1 with TRBJ1-6; D possibly corresponds to TRBD1 (5 bases). The CDR3 loop spans 13 amino acids. Trimming removed 4 bases at V and 9 bases at J, with 10 bases between. Germline lookup yields CDR1 MNHNS and CDR2 SASEGT. The CDR3 is CASSGDGGSPLHF. CDR3 DNA sequence: TGTGCCAGCAGTGGGGACGGCGGTTCACCCCTCCACTTT.

On this clone: At the DNA level, this CDR3 is encoded by other sequences in the same sample as well. The J gene is TRBJ1-1, the V gene TRBV11-2; D is uncertain. Germline V CDR1 and CDR2: SGHAT, FQNNGV. Trimming stripped 5 bases from V and 0 bases from J, with 7 bases between. The CDR3 length is 13 residues. CDR3 in amino acids: CASSLQMNTEAFF. The DNA for the CDR3 is TGTGCCAGCAGCCTACAGATGAACACTGAAGCTTTCTTT.

This sequence joins TRBV7-2 and TRBJ2-1; 7 bases align to TRBD2. Losses at the gene ends were 6 bases for V and 6 bases for J; bases not matched to a gene: 11. There are 15 residues in the CDR3. Germline CDR1 is SGHTA and CDR2 is FQGNSA. The CDR3 here is CASREDGGDGNEQFF. Written as DNA, the CDR3 is TGTGCCAGCAGAGAAGATGGGGGGGACGGCAATGAGCAGTTCTTC.

This chain connects TRBV5-1 to TRBJ1-1; no clear D. The CDR3 loop spans 12 amino acids. V was clipped by 4 bases and J by 7 bases, with 11 bases between them. CDR1 SGHRS and CDR2 YFSETQ come from the germline V gene. The CDR3 loop reads CASSRNIYEAFF. The CDR3 coding sequence is TGCGCCAGCAGCCGAAATATTTATGAAGCTTTCTTT.

A remark on this clone: Other DNA sequences of this sample code for an identical CDR3. The rearrangement links TRBV5-1 to TRBJ2-3; perhaps TRBD2 as D (7 bases). This CDR3 has 15 amino acids. V lost 1 base and J lost 1, with 10 bases in between. Germline V CDR1 and CDR2: SGHRS, YFSETQ. The CDR3: CASSLSGGGTDTQYF. The CDR3 bases are TGCGCCAGCAGCTTGTCGGGGGGCGGCACAGATACGCAGTATTTT.